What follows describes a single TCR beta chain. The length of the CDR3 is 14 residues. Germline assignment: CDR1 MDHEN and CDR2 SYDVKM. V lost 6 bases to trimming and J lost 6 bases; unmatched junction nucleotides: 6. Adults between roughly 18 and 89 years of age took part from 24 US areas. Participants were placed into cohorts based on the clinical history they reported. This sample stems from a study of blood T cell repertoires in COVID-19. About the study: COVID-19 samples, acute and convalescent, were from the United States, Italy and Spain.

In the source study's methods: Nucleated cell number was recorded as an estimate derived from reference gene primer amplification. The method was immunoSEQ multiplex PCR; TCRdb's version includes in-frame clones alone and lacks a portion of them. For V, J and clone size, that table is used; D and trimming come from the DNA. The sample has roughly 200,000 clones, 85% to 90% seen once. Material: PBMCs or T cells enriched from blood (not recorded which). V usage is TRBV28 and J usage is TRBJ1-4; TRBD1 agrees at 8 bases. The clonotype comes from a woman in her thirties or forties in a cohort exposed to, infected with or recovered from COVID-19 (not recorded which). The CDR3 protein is CASSPYRGYEKLFF. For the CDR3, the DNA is TGTGCCAGCAGCCCCTACAGGGGGTATGAAAAACTGTTTTTT.